Sequencing of this TCR beta chain was carried out in a study of CD8 T cells in ankylosing spondylitis. In its sample, this clonotype was seen many times. Germline CDR1 and CDR2: SGHAT and FQNNGV. The CDR3 loop spans 16 amino acids. Trimming removed 4 bases at V and 0 bases at J, with 13 bases between. Using its own MiXCR run on the 5' RACE reads, TCRdb lists one record per CDR3 protein. The sample shows over 95,000 distinct CDR3 sequences, roughly 8.7% of them seen only once. Sequencing was performed on blood, either unsorted or a sorted T cell fraction (not recorded which). This chain uses TRBV11-2 with TRBJ2-1; D might be TRBD1 (6 bases). The sequence came from a male donor with ankylosing spondylitis or in good health (not recorded which). The CDR3 loop reads CASSSLQGLSYNEQFF. The CDR3 DNA reads as TGTGCCAGCAGCTCCCTACAGGGCCTCTCCTACAATGAGCAGTTCTTC. Drawing the rest from reference TRBV11-2 and TRBJ2-1, the complete variable domain is EAGVAQSPRYKIIEKRQSVAFWCNPISGHATLYWYQQILGQGPKLLIQFQNNGVVDDSQLPKDRFSAERLKGVDSTLKIQPAKLEDSAVYLCASSSLQGLSYNEQFFGPGTRLTVL.